The 17 T cell receptor beta chains given below trace back to one sample, sequenced in a study of cytomegalovirus exposure and HLA in healthy donors. Only in-frame clones appear in the TCRdb table, and some are missing; sequencing was by immunoSEQ multiplex PCR. The sample includes 260,000 or so clones, approximately 90% of them seen just once. Sequencing used PBMCs. The receptor set was obtained from a woman aged 18-29 years in good health and CMV-seronegative.

This rearrangement joins TRBV7-6 to TRBJ2-1, with TRBD2 matching 11 bases. The CDR3 contains 16 residues. J gave up 6 bases and V 0 bases, and 4 bases lay outside the gene matches. Germline CDR1 SGHVS, CDR2 FNYEAQ. The CDR3 reads CASSLAGLAGSNEQFF. The CDR3 DNA reads as TGTGCCAGCAGCTTAGCAGGACTAGCGGGTTCCAATGAGCAGTTCTTC.

The rearrangement joins TRBV19 to TRBJ1-1, with a possible D match to TRBD1 (6 bases). The CDR3 consists of 12 residues. Germline assignment: CDR1 LNHDA and CDR2 SQIVND (reference sequence). V lost 8 bases and J 0 bases, leaving 7 bases between the germline ends. Here the CDR3 DNA reads TGTGCCAGTGGACAGCTGAACACTGAAGCTTTCTTT. Residues: CASGQLNTEAFF.

This chain's CDR3 is CASSPLGTSGSDEQFF. As DNA, the CDR3 is TGTGCCAGCTCACCTTTGGGGACTAGCGGGAGCGATGAGCAGTTCTTC. V and J are TRBV18 and TRBJ2-1, with TRBD2 matching over 14 bases. The CDR3 loop spans 16 amino acids. J lost 8 bases, V lost 3 bases, and 6 bases had no gene match. Germline lookup yields CDR1 KGHSH and CDR2 LQKENI.

The chain recombines TRBV6-6 with TRBJ2-7; maybe TRBD2 (5 bases). The CDR3 extends over 14 amino acids. The V end was cut by 6 bases, the J end by 6 bases, with 18 bases between. Per germline, CDR1 MNHNY and CDR2 SVGAGI (reference sequence). The CDR3 coding sequence is TGTGCCAGCAGCCCGGACTTGGCCGGCGGCGAGCAGTACTTC. This gives the protein CASSPDLAGGEQYF.

V and J are TRBV19 and TRBJ1-1, with D tentatively TRBD1 (5 bases). The CDR3 is 14 residues long. The germline gives CDR1 LNHDA, CDR2 SQIVND (reference sequence). With 2 bases removed from V and 2 bases from J, the gap between germline ends came to 9 bases. DNA of the CDR3: TGTGCCAGTAGTATACTGGGGCCCAACACTGAAGCTTTCTTT. Translation: CASSILGPNTEAFF.

The chain recombines TRBV11-2 with TRBJ2-2, with 13 bases lining up with TRBD2. The CDR3 runs to 19 residues. J gave up 4 bases and V 5 bases, and 13 bases lay outside the gene matches. Germline lookup yields CDR1 SGHAT and CDR2 FQNNGV. CDR3 in amino acids: CASSLRLGLAGVSTGELFF. The CDR3 DNA follows: TGTGCCAGCAGCCTTAGGCTTGGACTAGCGGGAGTCAGCACCGGGGAGCTGTTTTTT.

The V call is TRBV11-2, the J call TRBJ1-5; D remains ambiguous. This CDR3 contains 14 residues. The germline V gene has CDR1 SGHAT and CDR2 FQNNGV. V lost 5 bases and J 0 bases, leaving 8 bases between the germline ends. CDR3 protein: CASSGANSNQPQHF. The CDR3 nucleotides read TGTGCCAGCAGCGGAGCAAATAGCAATCAGCCCCAGCATTTT.

This chain uses TRBV4-3 with TRBJ2-5; tentatively, D is TRBD1 (6 bases). Germline values: CDR1 LGHNA, CDR2 YSLEER. V lost 3 bases, J lost 3 bases, and 14 bases lay in between. There are 15 residues in the CDR3. CDR3 nucleotide sequence: TGCGCCAGCAGCCAGAACAGGGAGACCAAAGAGACCCAGTACTTC. Translated: CASSQNRETKETQYF.

The chain links TRBV28 to TRBJ1-5; D unresolved. V lost 4 bases and J 4 bases, leaving 11 bases between the germline ends. CDR3 length equals 14 residues. Per the germline V gene, CDR1 is MDHEN and CDR2 is SYDVKM. The CDR3 region has the DNA TGTGCCAGCAGTTACACGGAGCAAAATCAGCCCCAGCATTTT. It yields the protein CASSYTEQNQPQHF.

This chain connects TRBV5-1 to TRBJ1-3; no reliable D call. There are 13 residues in the CDR3. Deletions cut 1 base from V and 4 bases from J, with 6 bases between. Germline V gives CDR1 SGHRS, CDR2 YFSETQ. The CDR3 loop reads CASSLTQGNTIYF. DNA for the CDR3: TGCGCCAGCAGCTTGACGCAGGGAAACACCATATATTTT.

This clone has only a few counts. J is TRBJ2-7 and V is TRBV6-6, with TRBD1 matching over 8 bases. The CDR3 consists of 15 residues. Trimming took 5 bases from V and 2 from J; bases not matched to a gene: 8. Germline CDR1 is MNHNY and CDR2 is SVGAGI (reference sequence). CDR3 sequence reads: CASSPKDRATYEQYF. The CDR3 DNA follows: TGTGCCAGCAGTCCCAAGGACAGGGCCACCTACGAGCAGTACTTC.

The J gene is TRBJ2-3, the V gene TRBV28; 13 bases map to TRBD2. The CDR3 contains 19 residues. V was pared by 5 bases and J by 4 bases, with 15 bases of the junction left unmatched. Germline values: CDR1 MDHEN, CDR2 SYDVKM. The CDR3: CASSPTTTTSGRWADTQYF. CDR3 coding DNA: TGTGCCAGCAGTCCTACAACGACGACTAGCGGGAGGTGGGCAGATACGCAGTATTTT.

The V and J genes are TRBV19 and TRBJ2-3; 7 nucleotides line up with TRBD2. Germline V gene lookup returns CDR1 LNHDA and CDR2 SQIVND (reference sequence). Germline trimming cut 5 bases from V and 1 base from J; bases unmatched to any gene: 6. The length of the CDR3 is 15 residues. The DNA of the CDR3 is TGTGCCAGTAGTCCACGGGGGGTTCGCACAGATACGCAGTATTTT. Its translation: CASSPRGVRTDTQYF.

The CDR3 sequence: CASSLGLAHYNEQFF. Written as DNA, the CDR3 is TGTGCCAGCAGCCTCGGACTAGCGCACTACAATGAGCAGTTCTTC. The chain recombines TRBV7-9 with TRBJ2-1, with 9 bases identical to TRBD2. Germline V CDR1 and CDR2: SEHNR, FQNEAQ (reference sequence). V shed 5 bases and J 3 bases; nucleotides not matched to a gene: 5. This CDR3 comprises 15 residues.

The chain employs TRBV15 and TRBJ1-1; weak D call: TRBD1 (6 bases). The V end lost 4 bases, the J end lost 11 bases, and 14 bases lay between the germline ends. Germline lookup yields CDR1 LNHNV and CDR2 YYDKDF (reference sequence). This CDR3 is built from 12 residues. DNA of the CDR3: TGTGCCACCAGCAAATCGCAGGGGAAGGCTTTCTTT. The encoded protein is CATSKSQGKAFF.

The count of this clone is one. The genes are TRBV29-1 and TRBJ2-1, with 8 positions matching TRBD2. Looked up from germline, CDR1 is SQVTM and CDR2 is ANQGSEA. CDR3 length: 14 residues. With 3 bases clipped from V and 2 bases from J, the junction kept 3 bases outside the gene matches. CDR3 loop: CSVDGRATYNEQFF. In DNA form, the CDR3 reads TGCAGCGTTGACGGGAGGGCAACCTACAATGAGCAGTTCTTC.

The rearrangement uses TRBV6-1 and TRBJ2-7, with TRBD2 matching 13 bases. The CDR3 contains 14 residues. V gave up 4 bases and J gave up 5 bases; unmatched junction bases: 2. Per the germline V gene, CDR1 is MNHNS and CDR2 is SASEGT. CDR3 in DNA: TGTGCCAGCAGTGGGACTAGCGGGAGACACGAGCAGTACTTC. This codes for CASSGTSGRHEQYF.